This T cell receptor beta chain emerged from a study of T cell responses to AZD1222 COVID-19 vaccine. Generated by immunoSEQ multiplex PCR, the TCRdb table keeps only in-frame clones and is missing some. The sample comprises roughly 120,000 clones, about nine tenths of which are singletons, and approximately 1.3% rests with the top ten. After removal of 6 bases from V and 4 bases from J, the junction contained 6 bases not matched to a gene. Germline values: CDR1 LNHDA, CDR2 SQIVND (reference sequence). The CDR3 is 14 amino acids. Sequencing used peripheral blood, obtained on day 0 of AZD1222 vaccination. This chain links TRBV19 with TRBJ1-2; 9 nucleotides align to TRBD1. The TCR originated in an adult in good health. The CDR3 sequence: CASRPTGGVYGYTF. The CDR3 DNA follows: TGTGCCAGTAGACCGACAGGGGGGGTCTATGGCTACACCTTC.